This TCR beta chain came from a study of T-cell memory formation after mild COVID-19. Study-wide results and caveats: In second-wave clones peaking day 37, SARS-CoV-2 specificity remained unconfirmed.

The CDR3 totals 12 residues. V lost 5 bases to trimming and J lost 4 bases, with 8 bases between them. CDR1 and CDR2 (germline): LNHDA, SQIVND (reference sequence). 5'RACE, which relied on constant-segment primers, yielded TCR alpha and TCR beta cDNA libraries carrying sample barcodes and UMIs. TCRdb processed the 5' RACE reads anew with MiXCR; each CDR3 protein has one entry. The repertoire holds 250,000 to 300,000 distinct CDR3 sequences, over 7% seen once, with under 25% in the top ten. This clonotype was found a few times. Its antigen is currently unknown. Sequences were obtained from PBMCs or a T cell subset sorted from them (not recorded which). The chain employs TRBV19 and TRBJ1-1, with no clear D. The source is a man between 18 and 35 years old who had mild COVID-19 (a few samples of this study predate the infection). Cell type and time point are not known. CDR3: CASSPDGTEAFF. CDR3 nucleotides: TGTGCCAGTAGTCCGGATGGCACTGAAGCTTTCTTT. Full variable domain (rest looked up from reference TRBV19 and TRBJ1-1): DGGITQSPKYLFRKEGQNVTLSCEQNLNHDAMYWYRQDPGQGLRLIYYSQIVNDFQKGDIAEGYSVSREKKESFPLTVTSAQKNPTAFYLCASSPDGTEAFFGQGTRLTVV.